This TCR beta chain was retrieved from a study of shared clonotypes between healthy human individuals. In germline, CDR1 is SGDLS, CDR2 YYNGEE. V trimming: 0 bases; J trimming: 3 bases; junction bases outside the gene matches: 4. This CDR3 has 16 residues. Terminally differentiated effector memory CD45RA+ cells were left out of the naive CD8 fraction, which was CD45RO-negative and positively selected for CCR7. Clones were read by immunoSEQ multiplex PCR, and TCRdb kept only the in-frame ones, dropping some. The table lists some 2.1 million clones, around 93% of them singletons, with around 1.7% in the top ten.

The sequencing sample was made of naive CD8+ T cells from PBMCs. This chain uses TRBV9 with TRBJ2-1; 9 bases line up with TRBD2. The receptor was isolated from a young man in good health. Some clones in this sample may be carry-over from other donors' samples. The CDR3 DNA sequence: TGTGCCAGCAGCGTAGTTCCTAGCGGGAACTACAATGAGCAGTTCTTC. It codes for CASSVVPSGNYNEQFF.